This T cell receptor (beta chain) stems from a study of T cell clonotyping in hematopoietic cell transplantation. CDR3 length: 15 residues. V was pared by 5 bases and J by 3 bases, with 14 bases between. The germline V gene encodes CDR1 SGHTA and CDR2 FQGNSA. TCRdb keeps only in-frame clones here, not all; method: immunoSEQ multiplex PCR. The table includes some 14,000 clones, 70% to 90% detected once. Findings and limits, study-wide: Without cell sorting, CD4 versus CD8 contributions remain unresolved. Pathologically expanded recipient clonotypes increased progressively from day 30 to day 180 as diversity fell. Few recipient clonotypes overlapped donors; over 95% were de novo at given depth.

As concerns this clone: Its target is not known.

Recipient blood drawn about 28 days pretransplant and days 30, 100, 180 after. The clonotype comes from a male patient aged 45 to 59 who had an allogeneic stem cell transplant from an unrelated donor, so T cells may come from the graft donor. Some clones in this sample may be carry-over from other donors' samples. The J gene is TRBJ2-1, the V gene TRBV7-2; tentative D call: TRBD2 (5 bases). This sample comprised PBMCs, obtained 100 days after allogeneic stem cell transplant. The CDR3 reads CASSKEDGNYNEQFF. CDR3 nucleotides: TGTGCCAGCAGCAAAGAGGACGGGAACTACAATGAGCAGTTCTTC.